One sample yielded the 21 T cell receptor beta chains listed below, sequenced in a study of long-term antiretroviral therapy in people with HIV. The assay used was immunoSEQ (version v3.0), run at survey level. Clones were sequenced by immunoSEQ multiplex PCR, and TCRdb holds only the in-frame ones, with some missing. The sample lists about 42,000 clones; about 89% were seen once. The input for sequencing was unsorted PBMCs, taken 0.1 years before starting antiretroviral therapy. These receptors were obtained from a woman aged 45 to 65 with HIV.

The rearrangement links TRBV7-6 to TRBJ1-3; no clear D gene. This CDR3 region has 14 residues. The germline V gene has CDR1 SGHVS and CDR2 FNYEAQ. Deletions cut 1 base from V and 6 bases from J, with 10 bases between. The CDR3 coding sequence is TGTGCCAGCAGCTTAGGCCAGATCCAAAACACCATATATTTT. Amino acids: CASSLGQIQNTIYF.

The genes are TRBV2 and TRBJ2-7; D gene unclear. V gave up 6 bases and J gave up 3 bases, with 12 bases separating them. This CDR3 comprises 13 residues. Germline V gene lookup returns CDR1 SNHLY and CDR2 FYNNEI. The CDR3 sequence is CASRIGRYYEQYF. The CDR3, as DNA: TGTGCCAGCAGGATCGGACGATACTACGAGCAGTACTTC.

The gene calls are TRBV30 and TRBJ2-3; no firm D call. There are 14 residues in the CDR3. V lost 6 bases, J lost 11 bases, and 24 bases lay in between. Germline loops: CDR1 GTSNPN, CDR2 SVGIG (reference sequence). The CDR3 loop is CACTPGPDYVRQYF. The CDR3 DNA is TGTGCCTGTACACCGGGCCCCGATTACGTTCGGCAGTATTTT.

This chain joins TRBV28 and TRBJ2-7, with 8 positions matching TRBD1. This CDR3 contains 15 residues. V gave up 4 bases and J gave up 2 bases; unmatched junction bases: 7. From germline, CDR1 is MDHEN and CDR2 SYDVKM. CDR3 loop: CASSSLDRAPYEQYF. For the CDR3, the DNA is TGTGCCAGCAGTTCCTTGGACAGGGCCCCCTACGAGCAGTACTTC.

The chain couples TRBV5-8 to TRBJ2-3, with D possibly matching TRBD2 (5 bases). Germline-derived CDR1 and CDR2 are SGHTS and YDEGEE. The ends were cut back, 2 bases at V and 0 bases at J, with 10 bases in the middle. The CDR3 totals 15 residues. In DNA, the CDR3 is TGTGCCAGCAGCTTCGGACTGCAAAGCACAGATACGCAGTATTTT. It is translated as CASSFGLQSTDTQYF. The full variable domain, completed using reference TRBV5-8 and TRBJ2-3, is EAGVTQSPTHLIKTRGQQATLRCSPISGHTSVYWYQQALGLGLQFLLWYDEGEERNRGNFPPRFSGRQFPNYSSELNVNALELEDSALYLCASSFGLQSTDTQYFGPGTRLTVL.

The chain couples TRBV5-6 to TRBJ2-7; TRBD1 agrees at 12 bases. Looked up from germline, CDR1 is SGHDT and CDR2 is YYEEEE. Trimming took 0 bases from V and 0 from J; bases not matched to a gene: 7. The length of the CDR3 is 18 residues. The CDR3 sequence is CASSLAGTGGWSSYEQYF. The CDR3 DNA sequence: TGTGCCAGCAGCTTGGCAGGGACAGGGGGCTGGAGCTCCTACGAGCAGTACTTC. The full variable domain, with the rest looked up from reference TRBV5-6 and TRBJ2-7, is DAGVTQSPTHLIKTRGQQVTLRCSPKSGHDTVSWYQQALGQGPQFIFQYYEEEERQRGNFPDRFSGHQFPNYSSELNVNALLLGDSALYLCASSLAGTGGWSSYEQYFGPGTRLTVT.

The sample holds one count of this clone. The chain uses TRBV6-4 and TRBJ2-7, with TRBD1 matching over 7 bases. The germline gives CDR1 MRHNA, CDR2 SNTAGT. The CDR3 has 15 amino acids. J lost 5 bases, V lost 5 bases, and 12 bases had no gene match. CDR3 protein: CASSHDRVGSHEQYF. For the CDR3, the DNA is TGTGCCAGCAGTCACGACAGGGTGGGTTCTCACGAGCAGTACTTC.

The J gene is TRBJ1-2, the V gene TRBV9, with D possibly being TRBD1 (6 bases). Deletions cut 0 bases from V and 2 bases from J, with 8 bases between. The germline CDR1 and CDR2 sequences are SGDLS and YYNGEE. This CDR3 comprises 14 residues. The CDR3 sequence: CASSVGQGNYGYTF. CDR3 bases: TGTGCCAGCAGCGTAGGCCAGGGGAACTATGGCTACACCTTC.

The chain combines TRBV6-1 with TRBJ2-1, with 10 bases matching TRBD1. With 5 bases clipped from V and 9 bases from J, the junction kept 4 bases outside the gene matches. Per germline, CDR1 MNHNS and CDR2 SASEGT. The CDR3 loop spans 13 amino acids. CDR3 sequence: CASSFDRGPEQFF. The CDR3 nucleotides read TGTGCCAGCAGTTTTGACAGGGGGCCTGAGCAGTTCTTC.

The V gene is TRBV7-3, the J gene TRBJ2-2, with 7 bases aligning to TRBD2. Looked up from germline, CDR1 is SGHTA and CDR2 is FQGTGA. Unmatched junction bases numbered 6, after V lost 5 bases and J lost 0 bases. There are 16 residues in the CDR3. The CDR3 coding sequence is TGTGCCAGCAGCCGAAGCGCGGGGGCGAACACCGGGGAGCTGTTTTTT. It is translated as CASSRSAGANTGELFF. Based on the CDR3 plus reference TRBV7-3 and TRBJ2-2, the full variable domain is GAGVSQTPSNKVTEKGKYVELRCDPISGHTALYWYRQSLGQGPEFLIYFQGTGAADDSGLPNDRFFAVRPEGSVSTLKIQRTERGDSAVYLCASSRSAGANTGELFFGEGSRLTVL.

This clone was seen a handful of times. This rearrangement joins TRBV5-1 to TRBJ1-3, with D hard to call. V lost 0 bases, J lost 4 bases, and 5 bases lay in between. The CDR3 covers 13 residues. Germline CDR1 is SGHRS and CDR2 is YFSETQ. CDR3 loop: CASSLEWGNTIYF. The CDR3 bases are TGCGCCAGCAGCTTGGAATGGGGAAACACCATATATTTT. Variable domain in full (rest from reference TRBV5-1 and TRBJ1-3): KAGVTQTPRYLIKTRGQQVTLSCSPISGHRSVSWYQQTPGQGLQFLFEYFSETQRNKGNFPGRFSGRQFSNSRSEMNVSTLELGDSALYLCASSLEWGNTIYFGEGSWLTVV.

The chain is built from TRBV9 and TRBJ2-1; 8 nucleotides agree with TRBD2. Looked up from germline, CDR1 is SGDLS and CDR2 is YYNGEE. The CDR3 is 14 residues long. J gave up 6 bases and V 0 bases, and 2 bases lay outside the gene matches. As DNA, the CDR3 is TGTGCCAGCAGCGTAGATGGGACTAGCAATGAGCAGTTCTTC. Translation: CASSVDGTSNEQFF. Using reference TRBV9 and TRBJ2-1 for the parts outside the CDR3, the full variable domain is DSGVTQTPKHLITATGQRVTLRCSPRSGDLSVYWYQQSLDQGLQFLIQYYNGEERAKGNILERFSAQQFPDLHSELNLSSLELGDSALYFCASSVDGTSNEQFFGPGTRLTVL.

This clone was counted a single time. The CDR3 here is CAISPGTDNSPLHF. In nucleotides, the CDR3 is TGTGCCATCAGCCCCGGGACAGATAATTCACCCCTCCACTTT. This chain connects TRBV10-3 to TRBJ1-6; 7 bases are a match to TRBD1. Germline V gene data show CDR1 as ENHRY and CDR2 as SYGVKD. V lost 6 bases and J lost 5; bases outside the gene matches: 4. The CDR3 is 14 residues long.

Here the CDR3 DNA reads TGTGCCAGCAGCCGGGACAGGGTTCGGGCTTTCTTT. Protein sequence: CASSRDRVRAFF. The chain joins TRBV5-4 to TRBJ1-1, with 9 bases identical to TRBD1. Germline V CDR1 and CDR2: SGHNT, YYREEE (reference sequence). The CDR3 covers 12 residues. V gave up 4 bases and J gave up 11 bases; unmatched junction bases: 6.

This rearrangement joins TRBV6-5 to TRBJ1-6; the D is unclear. The CDR3 contains 16 residues. Per germline, CDR1 MNHEY and CDR2 SVGAGI. Trimming left V 0 bases short and J 6 bases short, with 12 bases between. CDR3 sequence reads: CASSYSSTPRNSPLHF. Written as DNA, the CDR3 is TGTGCCAGCAGTTACTCCTCTACCCCACGTAATTCACCCCTCCACTTT.

The chain has TRBV5-1 and TRBJ1-1; no clear D. Germline loops: CDR1 SGHRS, CDR2 YFSETQ. The CDR3 runs to 14 residues. Trimming stripped 1 base from V and 1 base from J, with 8 bases between. The CDR3 region has the DNA TGCGCCAGCAGCTTGATTATGGGGAACACTGAAGCTTTCTTT. Translated, it gives CASSLIMGNTEAFF.

The V and J genes are TRBV30 and TRBJ1-2, with D unresolved. V was trimmed by 5 bases and J by 2 bases, leaving 12 bases between them. The length of the CDR3 is 13 residues. Germline CDR1 is GTSNPN and CDR2 is SVGIG (reference sequence). CDR3 DNA: TGTGCCTGGCAACTGGGAGAGAACTATGGCTACACCTTC. This codes for CAWQLGENYGYTF.

DNA of the CDR3: TGTGCCAGCAGGGACCCGAGCTACGAGCAGTACTTC. Amino acid sequence: CASRDPSYEQYF. The rearrangement joins TRBV4-2 to TRBJ2-7, with D unresolved. The V end was cut by 6 bases, the J end by 3 bases, with 9 bases between. The CDR3 loop spans 12 amino acids. Germline V gene lookup returns CDR1 LGHNA and CDR2 YNFKEQ.

The rearrangement uses TRBV27 and TRBJ2-7; 9 bases match TRBD2. Germline V lookup: CDR1 MNHEY, CDR2 SMNVEV (reference sequence). V gave up 3 bases and J gave up 7 bases; unmatched junction bases: 7. CDR3 length: 14 amino acids. The CDR3 sequence: CASSFSAGGWEQYF. The CDR3 DNA is TGTGCCAGCAGTTTCTCAGCGGGGGGTTGGGAGCAGTACTTC.

The V gene is TRBV2, the J gene TRBJ2-3; maybe TRBD1 (6 bases). V was pared by 2 bases and J by 4 bases, with 13 bases between. Germline-derived CDR1 and CDR2 are SNHLY and FYNNEI. The CDR3 consists of 15 residues. This CDR3 is CASSELGQGPDTQYF. Written as DNA, the CDR3 is TGTGCCAGCAGTGAATTGGGCCAGGGGCCAGATACGCAGTATTTT. The full variable domain, with the rest looked up from reference TRBV2 and TRBJ2-3, is EPEVTQTPSHQVTQMGQEVILRCVPISNHLYFYWYRQILGQKVEFLVSFYNNEISEKSEIFDDQFSVERPDGSNFTLKIRSTKLEDSAMYFCASSELGQGPDTQYFGPGTRLTVL.

This chain connects TRBV11-1 to TRBJ2-3; D assignment may be TRBD1 or TRBD2 (5 bases each). Germline V gives CDR1 SGHAT, CDR2 FQDESV (reference sequence). Trimming removed 8 bases at V and 2 bases at J, with 17 bases between. The CDR3 runs to 15 residues. In DNA form, the CDR3 reads TGTGCCAGCGGATTGCATGGGGGTATCACAGATACGCAGTATTTT. The encoded protein is CASGLHGGITDTQYF.